This entry describes one T cell receptor beta chain. Its antigen has not been determined. No clone much larger than this one lies a single base away; base qualities are absent. The CDR3 regions of human TCRbeta chains were analyzed by immunosequencing. The original methods were these. Repertoire TCRs were checked for matches against a reference library of SARS-CoV-2-specific TCRs that had been generated using the MIRA antigen-specificity platform. Breadth was defined as the fraction of unique TCRs that were SARS-CoV-2-associated, and depth was defined as the fraction of total T cells that were SARS-CoV-2-associated. Using the MIRA data, every spike-specific TCR was mapped to the spike region that the TCR reacted to and assigned to either a CD4 or a CD8 class. Log10-transformed breadth and depth values were compared by one-way ANOVA with Sidak's multiple comparisons tests. TCRdb limited this immuneACCESS table to in-frame rearrangements with V and J called. A share of clones is missing; checked studies link under half to unresolved V genes, and the rest is unexplained. The V and J calls and clone size were taken over from that table, and D and trimming were inferred from the DNA. The sample has more than 75,000 clones on record, around 92% of them singletons. Clones ranked in the top ten supply around 5% of the sample.

This sample was taken from a study of T cell responses to AZD1222 COVID-19 vaccine (TCRdb year 2021). With regard to the full study: AZD1222 recipients with second doses at about 4 weeks or about 12 weeks were pooled, because spike-specific TCR depth and breadth did not differ between schedules. A total of 233 trial participants underwent TCR sequencing, of whom roughly 210 had received two doses of AZD1222 and approximately 25 had received two doses of the MenACWY control vaccine. Enrollment into the trials was organized by age into subgroups of 18-55, 56-69 and 70-plus years, and those subgroups contained approximately 160, 26 and 62 TCR-sequenced participants, respectively.

The study at large found these results: The whole spike protein was spanned by vaccine-associated CD4 TCRs, and dominant responses were seen in regions 160-218 and 743-854. In the small 56-69-year group, the increase in depth fell short of significance, most likely because of low power. Epitopes outside the regions mutated in the B.1.351 and B.1.1.7 variants were reportedly recognized by nearly half of the unique spike-specific TCRs. Because no samples from the day 14 peak response were available, repertoires could be characterized only after the peak T cell response. Only five or six AZD1222 recipients were SARS-CoV-2 seropositive at baseline, limiting conclusions about previously exposed vaccinees. Spike-specific TCR breadth and depth rose significantly after two AZD1222 doses compared with day 0 and with MenACWY recipients. Most participants were white British and females outnumbered males, and the authors suggested that clonal diversity may have been underestimated.

Looking up the germline V gene yields CDR1 SGHTA and CDR2 FQGNSA. V lost 3 bases and J lost 8 bases; the stretch between them is 13 bases long. The CDR3 holds 14 amino acids from the cysteine to the phenylalanine. Only CDR3 DNA remains: 42 bases, in frame from the first base. The time point label here, explained by the study, means: baseline before first vaccination. Samples from vaccinated people were obtained from the UK trials COV001 and COV002, which included a single-blind randomized controlled phase 2/3 trial of AZD1222 (ChAdOx1 nCoV-19) in healthy adults. For TCRbeta chain sequencing, PBMC samples were collected from trial participants at day 0 and at day 28 after the second dose.

The sequence came from an adult in good health. Sample: peripheral blood, taken on day 0 of AZD1222 vaccination. Recombination linked TRBV7-2 to TRBJ2-2, with the D gene too uncertain to name. The CDR3 region has the sequence CASSFPNVQGELFF. The bases are TGTGCCAGCAGCTTCCCGAATGTTCAAGGGGAGCTGTTTTTT.